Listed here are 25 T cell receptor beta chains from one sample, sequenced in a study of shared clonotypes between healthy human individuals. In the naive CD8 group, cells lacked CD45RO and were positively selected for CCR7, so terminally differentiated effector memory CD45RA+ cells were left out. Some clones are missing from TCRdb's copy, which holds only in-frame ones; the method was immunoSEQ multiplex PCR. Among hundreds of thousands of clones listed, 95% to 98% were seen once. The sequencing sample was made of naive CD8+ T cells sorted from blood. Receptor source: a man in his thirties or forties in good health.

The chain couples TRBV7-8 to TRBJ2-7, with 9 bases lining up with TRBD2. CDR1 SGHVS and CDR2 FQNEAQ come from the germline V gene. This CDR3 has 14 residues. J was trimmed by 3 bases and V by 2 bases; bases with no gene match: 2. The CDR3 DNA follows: TGTGCCAGCAGCTTACTGCGGGAGGGCTACGAGCAGTACTTC. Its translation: CASSLLREGYEQYF.

CDR3 amino acids: CASSSDRVLYEQYF. The CDR3 nucleotides are TGTGCCAGCAGCTCCGACAGGGTTCTCTACGAGCAGTACTTC. This chain connects TRBV11-2 to TRBJ2-7, with 7 bases that match TRBD1. The CDR3 has 14 residues. The ends lost 4 bases at V and 3 bases at J; junction bases unmatched: 6. CDR1 and CDR2 (germline): SGHAT, FQNNGV. The full variable domain, rest sourced from reference TRBV11-2 and TRBJ2-7, is EAGVAQSPRYKIIEKRQSVAFWCNPISGHATLYWYQQILGQGPKLLIQFQNNGVVDDSQLPKDRFSAERLKGVDSTLKIQPAKLEDSAVYLCASSSDRVLYEQYFGPGTRLTVT.

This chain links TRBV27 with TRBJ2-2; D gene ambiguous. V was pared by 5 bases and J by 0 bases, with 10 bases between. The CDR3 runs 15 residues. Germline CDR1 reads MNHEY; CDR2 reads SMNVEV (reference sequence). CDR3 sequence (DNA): TGTGCCAGCAGTACAAGAAGCGCGAACACCGGGGAGCTGTTTTTT. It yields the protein CASSTRSANTGELFF.

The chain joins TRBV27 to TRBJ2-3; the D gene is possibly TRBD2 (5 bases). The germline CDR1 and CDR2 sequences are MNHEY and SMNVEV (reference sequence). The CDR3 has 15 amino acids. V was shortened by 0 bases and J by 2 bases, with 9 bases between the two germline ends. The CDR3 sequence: CASSLSASLTDTQYF. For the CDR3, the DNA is TGTGCCAGCAGTTTATCGGCTAGCCTCACAGATACGCAGTATTTT.

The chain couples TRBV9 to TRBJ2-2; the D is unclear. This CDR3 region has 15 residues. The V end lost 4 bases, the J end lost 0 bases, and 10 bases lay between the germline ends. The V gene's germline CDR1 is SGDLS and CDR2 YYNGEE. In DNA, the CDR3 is TGTGCCAGCAGCTACTTGGGAACGAACACCGGGGAGCTGTTTTTT. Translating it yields CASSYLGTNTGELFF. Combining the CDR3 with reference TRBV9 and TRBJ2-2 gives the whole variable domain DSGVTQTPKHLITATGQRVTLRCSPRSGDLSVYWYQQSLDQGLQFLIQYYNGEERAKGNILERFSAQQFPDLHSELNLSSLELGDSALYFCASSYLGTNTGELFFGEGSRLTVL.

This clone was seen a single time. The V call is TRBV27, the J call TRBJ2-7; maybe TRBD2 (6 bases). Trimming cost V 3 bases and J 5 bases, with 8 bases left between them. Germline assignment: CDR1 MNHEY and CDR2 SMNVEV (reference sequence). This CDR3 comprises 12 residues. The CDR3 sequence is CASSFAGNEQYF. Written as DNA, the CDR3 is TGTGCCAGCAGTTTTGCGGGGAACGAGCAGTACTTC.

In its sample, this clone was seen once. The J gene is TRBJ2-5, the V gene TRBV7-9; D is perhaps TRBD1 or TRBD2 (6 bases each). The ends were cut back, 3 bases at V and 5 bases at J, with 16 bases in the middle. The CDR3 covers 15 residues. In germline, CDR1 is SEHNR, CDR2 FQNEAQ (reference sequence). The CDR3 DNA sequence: TGTGCCAGCAGCTTCCCGGGGGCGGAAGGTGAGACCCAGTACTTC. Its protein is CASSFPGAEGETQYF.

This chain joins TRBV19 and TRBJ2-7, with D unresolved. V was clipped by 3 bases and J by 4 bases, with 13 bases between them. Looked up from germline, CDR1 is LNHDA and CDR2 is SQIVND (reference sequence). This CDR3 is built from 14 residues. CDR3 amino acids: CASSMAELSYEQYF. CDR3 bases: TGTGCCAGTAGTATGGCAGAACTTTCGTACGAGCAGTACTTC.

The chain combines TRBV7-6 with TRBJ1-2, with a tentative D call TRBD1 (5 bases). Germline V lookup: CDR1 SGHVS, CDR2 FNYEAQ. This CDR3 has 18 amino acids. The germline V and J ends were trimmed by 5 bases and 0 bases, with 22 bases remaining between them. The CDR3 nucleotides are TGTGCCAGCAGCCCCTTCAGCCACGAGGCAGGGCCTAACTATGGCTACACCTTC. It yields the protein CASSPFSHEAGPNYGYTF.

The CDR3 coding sequence is TGTGCCAGCAGCGAAGGGTGGGGCACAGATACGCAGTATTTT. Translated, it gives CASSEGWGTDTQYF. The chain joins TRBV7-8 to TRBJ2-3; D uncertain. This CDR3 is built from 14 residues. Germline CDR1 SGHVS, CDR2 FQNEAQ. V lost 5 bases and J 1 base, leaving 10 bases between the germline ends.

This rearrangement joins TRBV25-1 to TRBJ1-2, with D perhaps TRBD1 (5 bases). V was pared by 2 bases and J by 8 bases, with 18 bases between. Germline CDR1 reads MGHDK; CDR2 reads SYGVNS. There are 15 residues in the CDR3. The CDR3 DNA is TGTGCCAGCAGTGAACCCACGGGACTGAGGAAAGGCTACACCTTC. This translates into CASSEPTGLRKGYTF.

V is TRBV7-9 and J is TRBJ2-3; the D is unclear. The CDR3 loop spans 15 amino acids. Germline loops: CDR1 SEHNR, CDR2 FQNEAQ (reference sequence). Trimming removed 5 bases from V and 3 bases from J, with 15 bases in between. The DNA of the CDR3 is TGTGCCAGCAGCCCTCGGGTTTTCGGTACAGATACGCAGTATTTT. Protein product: CASSPRVFGTDTQYF.

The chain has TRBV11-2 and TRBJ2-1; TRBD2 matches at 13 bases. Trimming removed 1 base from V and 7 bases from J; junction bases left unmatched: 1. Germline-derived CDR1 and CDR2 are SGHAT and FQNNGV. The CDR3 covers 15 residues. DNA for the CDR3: TGTGCCAGCAGCTTAGGGACTAGCGGGAGTAATGAGCAGTTCTTC. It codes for CASSLGTSGSNEQFF.

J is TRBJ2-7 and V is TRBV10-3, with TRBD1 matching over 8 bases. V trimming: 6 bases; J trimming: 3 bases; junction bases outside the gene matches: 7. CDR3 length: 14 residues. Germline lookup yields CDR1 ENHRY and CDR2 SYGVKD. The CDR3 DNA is TGTGCCATCAGCACCGGGACAGGAGTCTACGAGCAGTACTTC. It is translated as CAISTGTGVYEQYF.

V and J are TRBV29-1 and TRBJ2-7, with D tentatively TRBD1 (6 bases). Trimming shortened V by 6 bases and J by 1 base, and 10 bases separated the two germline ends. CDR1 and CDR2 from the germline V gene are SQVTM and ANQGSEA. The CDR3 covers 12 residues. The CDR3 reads CSVAGESYEQYF. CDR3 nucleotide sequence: TGCAGCGTCGCAGGGGAATCCTACGAGCAGTACTTC.

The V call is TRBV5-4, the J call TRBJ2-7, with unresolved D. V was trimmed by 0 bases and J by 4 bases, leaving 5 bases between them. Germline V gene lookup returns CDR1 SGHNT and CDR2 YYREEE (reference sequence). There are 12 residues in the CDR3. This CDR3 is CASSLGVYEQYF. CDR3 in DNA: TGTGCCAGCAGCTTGGGGGTTTACGAGCAGTACTTC. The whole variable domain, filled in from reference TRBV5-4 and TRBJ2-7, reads ETGVTQSPTHLIKTRGQQVTLRCSSQSGHNTVSWYQQALGQGPQFIFQYYREEENGRGNFPPRFSGLQFPNYSSELNVNALELDDSALYLCASSLGVYEQYFGPGTRLTVT.

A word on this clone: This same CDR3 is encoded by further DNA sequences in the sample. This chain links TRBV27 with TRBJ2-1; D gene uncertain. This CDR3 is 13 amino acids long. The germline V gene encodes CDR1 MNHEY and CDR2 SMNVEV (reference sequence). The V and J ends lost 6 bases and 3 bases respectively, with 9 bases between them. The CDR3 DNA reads TGTGCCAGCAGCCCAACCCTCTACAATGAGCAGTTCTTC. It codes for CASSPTLYNEQFF.

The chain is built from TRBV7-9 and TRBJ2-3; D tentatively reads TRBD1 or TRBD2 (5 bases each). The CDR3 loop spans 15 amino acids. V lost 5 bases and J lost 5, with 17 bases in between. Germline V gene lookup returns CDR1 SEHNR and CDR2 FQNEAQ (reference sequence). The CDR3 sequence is CASSPVRDRRDTQYF. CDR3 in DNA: TGTGCCAGCAGCCCCGTTCGGGACCGGAGAGATACGCAGTATTTT.

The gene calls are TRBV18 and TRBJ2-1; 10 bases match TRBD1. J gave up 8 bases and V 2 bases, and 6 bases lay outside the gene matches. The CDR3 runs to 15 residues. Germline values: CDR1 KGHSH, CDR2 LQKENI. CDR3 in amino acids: CASSPRTGGVDEQFF. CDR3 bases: TGTGCCAGCTCACCAAGGACAGGGGGTGTTGATGAGCAGTTCTTC.

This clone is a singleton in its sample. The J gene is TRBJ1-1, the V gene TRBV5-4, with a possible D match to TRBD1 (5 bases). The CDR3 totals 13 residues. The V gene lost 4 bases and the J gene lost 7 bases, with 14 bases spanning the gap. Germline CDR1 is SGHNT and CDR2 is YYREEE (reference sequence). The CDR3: CASSGGWDHEAFF. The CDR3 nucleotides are TGTGCCAGCAGCGGGGGTTGGGACCATGAAGCTTTCTTT.

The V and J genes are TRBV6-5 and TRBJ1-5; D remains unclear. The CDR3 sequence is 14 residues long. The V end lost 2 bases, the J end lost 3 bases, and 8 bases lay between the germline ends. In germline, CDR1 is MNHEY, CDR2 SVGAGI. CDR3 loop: CASSYEGINQPQHF. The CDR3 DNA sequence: TGTGCCAGCAGTTACGAAGGGATCAATCAGCCCCAGCATTTT.

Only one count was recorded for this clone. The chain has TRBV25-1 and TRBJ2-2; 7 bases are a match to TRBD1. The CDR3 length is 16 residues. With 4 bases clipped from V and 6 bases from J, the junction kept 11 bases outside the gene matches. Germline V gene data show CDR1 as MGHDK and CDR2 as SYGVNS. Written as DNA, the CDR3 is TGTGCCAGCAGTGGACACACGGGACAGAGGGCCGGGGAGCTGTTTTTT. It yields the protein CASSGHTGQRAGELFF.

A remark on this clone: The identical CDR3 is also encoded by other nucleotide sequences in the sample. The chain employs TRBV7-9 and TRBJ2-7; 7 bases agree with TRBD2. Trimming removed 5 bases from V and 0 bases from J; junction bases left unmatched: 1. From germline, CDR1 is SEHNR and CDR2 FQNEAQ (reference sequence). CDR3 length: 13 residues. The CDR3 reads CASSKRDSYEQYF. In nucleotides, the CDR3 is TGTGCCAGCAGCAAGCGGGACTCCTACGAGCAGTACTTC.

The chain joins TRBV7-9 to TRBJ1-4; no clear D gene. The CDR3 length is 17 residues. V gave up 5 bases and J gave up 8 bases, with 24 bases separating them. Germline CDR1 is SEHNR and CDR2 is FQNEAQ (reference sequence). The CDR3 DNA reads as TGTGCCAGCAGCCAAAATTTTAGGACGGTGAGAAAGGAAAAACTGTTTTTT. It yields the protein CASSQNFRTVRKEKLFF.

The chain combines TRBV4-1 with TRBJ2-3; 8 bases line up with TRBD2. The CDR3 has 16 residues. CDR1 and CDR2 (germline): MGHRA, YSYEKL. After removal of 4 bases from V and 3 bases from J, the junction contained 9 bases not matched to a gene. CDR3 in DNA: TGCGCCAGCAGCCCTATAGCGGGAAGGGGAACAGATACGCAGTATTTT. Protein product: CASSPIAGRGTDTQYF.